One and the same sample provided the 24 T cell receptor beta chains below, sequenced in a study of cytomegalovirus exposure and HLA in healthy donors. Primers included in the PCR were 60 Vbeta and 13 Jbeta primers. This table comes from immunoSEQ multiplex PCR, and its TCRdb copy is limited to in-frame clones, with some not included. The table records fewer than 100,000 clones, around four fifths of them present only once. The sample comprised PBMCs. The source of these receptors is a male donor in good health and CMV-seropositive.

The V gene is TRBV5-1, the J gene TRBJ2-1; TRBD2 matches at 7 bases. Germline V gives CDR1 SGHRS, CDR2 YFSETQ. V was clipped by 4 bases and J by 6 bases; unmatched bases: 7. There are 14 residues in the CDR3. The DNA for the CDR3 is TGCGCCAGCAGCCCCGGACTAGAAGGCAATGAGCAGTTCTTC. It translates to CASSPGLEGNEQFF.

There are a few counts of this clone. This rearrangement joins TRBV7-9 to TRBJ2-3, with D tentatively TRBD1 (6 bases). The ends were cut back, 3 bases at V and 0 bases at J, with 10 bases in the middle. The CDR3 sequence is 15 residues long. CDR1 SEHNR and CDR2 FQNEAQ come from the germline V gene (reference sequence). The CDR3: CASSLDSPSTDTQYF. The CDR3 nucleotides are TGTGCCAGCAGCTTGGACAGCCCTAGCACAGATACGCAGTATTTT.

The gene calls are TRBV28 and TRBJ2-6; 8 bases line up with TRBD1. This CDR3 spans 17 amino acids. Unmatched junction bases numbered 7, after V lost 3 bases and J lost 3 bases. Germline-derived CDR1 and CDR2 are MDHEN and SYDVKM. CDR3 sequence reads: CASSFLRGRVGANVLTF. The CDR3 nucleotides read TGTGCCAGCAGTTTTCTCAGGGGGCGCGTTGGGGCCAACGTCCTGACTTTC. Filled out from reference TRBV28 and TRBJ2-6, the complete variable domain reads DVKVTQSSRYLVKRTGEKVFLECVQDMDHENMFWYRQDPGLGLRLIYFSYDVKMKEKGDIPEGYSVSREKKERFSLILESASTNQTSMYLCASSFLRGRVGANVLTFGAGSRLTVL.

This chain links TRBV5-8 with TRBJ2-4, with 10 bases fitting TRBD2. This CDR3 is built from 15 residues. V trimming: 4 bases; J trimming: 7 bases; junction bases outside the gene matches: 8. CDR1 is SGHTS, CDR2 YDEGEE, per germline. CDR3 residues: CASSRLGTSDNIQYF. Written as DNA, the CDR3 is TGTGCCAGCAGCAGACTCGGGACTAGCGATAACATTCAGTACTTC. Full variable domain (remainder filled in from reference TRBV5-8 and TRBJ2-4): EAGVTQSPTHLIKTRGQQATLRCSPISGHTSVYWYQQALGLGLQFLLWYDEGEERNRGNFPPRFSGRQFPNYSSELNVNALELEDSALYLCASSRLGTSDNIQYFGAGTRLSVL.

The chain combines TRBV5-6 with TRBJ2-3; tentatively, D is TRBD2 (5 bases). V lost 0 bases to trimming and J lost 10 bases, with 21 bases between them. The length of the CDR3 is 16 residues. Germline CDR1 SGHDT, CDR2 YYEEEE. In DNA, the CDR3 is TGTGCCAGCAGCTTGGGGAGGCTTGTAGTCCTCCCGGCGCAGTATTTT. Translating it yields CASSLGRLVVLPAQYF.

In its sample, this clone was seen once. The chain joins TRBV13 to TRBJ2-3; 7 positions match TRBD1. The J segment lost 2 bases and the V segment lost 5 bases, leaving 7 bases of the junction unmatched. Germline V gene lookup returns CDR1 PRHDT and CDR2 FYEKMQ (reference sequence). There are 15 residues in the CDR3. CDR3 nucleotide sequence: TGTGCCAGCAGCCCTAGACAGGGAAACACAGATACGCAGTATTTT. This codes for CASSPRQGNTDTQYF.

The chain recombines TRBV5-1 with TRBJ2-5; 12 nucleotides match TRBD2. The V segment lost 0 bases and the J segment 0 bases; nucleotides outside the gene matches: 6. This CDR3 has 18 residues. Germline V gene data show CDR1 as SGHRS and CDR2 as YFSETQ. The CDR3 DNA is TGCGCCAGCAGCTTGGCCCCTAGCGGGAGGGGGTACCAAGAGACCCAGTACTTC. Translating gives CASSLAPSGRGYQETQYF.

The chain is built from TRBV5-6 and TRBJ2-4; TRBD2 aligns across 7 bases. The CDR3 spans 16 residues. V was clipped by 1 base and J by 6 bases; unmatched bases: 10. CDR1 is SGHDT, CDR2 YYEEEE, per germline. The CDR3 region is CASSLPPAGALNIQYF. The CDR3 bases are TGTGCCAGCAGCTTGCCCCCCGCGGGAGCCTTAAACATTCAGTACTTC.

Regarding this clone: A read error may account for a junction end that differs from germline. V and J are TRBV7-9 and TRBJ2-7; 9 bases are a match to TRBD1. CDR1 is SEHNR, CDR2 FQNEAQ, per germline (reference sequence). The CDR3 extends over 14 amino acids. Here the CDR3 reads CSSSSRDRAYEQYF. CDR3 bases: TGTTCCAGCAGCTCCAGGGACAGGGCCTACGAGCAGTACTTC. The full variable domain, completed using reference TRBV7-9 and TRBJ2-7, is DTGVSQNPRHKITKRGQNVTFRCDPISEHNRLYWYRQTLGQGPEFLTYFQNEAQLEKSRLLSDRFSAERPKGSFSTLEIQRTEQGDSAMYLCSSSSRDRAYEQYFGPGTRLTVT.

J is TRBJ1-3 and V is TRBV28; no firm D call. Germline V lookup: CDR1 MDHEN, CDR2 SYDVKM. The CDR3 runs 16 residues. V was pared by 3 bases and J by 3 bases, with 15 bases between. CDR3 DNA sequence: TGTGCCAGCAGTTTCGGGCGGGCCGTGGTTGGAAACACCATATATTTT. Its translation: CASSFGRAVVGNTIYF.

V and J are TRBV9 and TRBJ1-1; tentatively, D is TRBD1 (5 bases). Germline CDR1 SGDLS, CDR2 YYNGEE. This CDR3 has 16 residues. Trimming left V 0 bases short and J 5 bases short, with 17 bases between. CDR3 nucleotide sequence: TGTGCCAGCAGCGTAGTTTTTGGGGGGGGTGATACTGAAGCTTTCTTT. Translating gives CASSVVFGGGDTEAFF.

The chain has TRBV28 and TRBJ1-1; D remains ambiguous. The CDR3 extends over 14 amino acids. V was cut by 8 bases and J by 10 bases, with 23 bases left in between. Germline V gene lookup returns CDR1 MDHEN and CDR2 SYDVKM. In nucleotides, the CDR3 is TGTGCCAGCTTATCAGTGGGTGGGAAGGGAGGAGCTTTCTTT. This sequence encodes CASLSVGGKGGAFF.

The V and J genes are TRBV27 and TRBJ1-1, with TRBD1 matching 7 bases. Trimming removed 2 bases from V and 8 bases from J; junction bases left unmatched: 5. The CDR3 spans 13 residues. The germline CDR1 and CDR2 sequences are MNHEY and SMNVEV (reference sequence). In DNA, the CDR3 is TGTGCCAGCAGTTTACCAAACAGGGGAGAAGCTTTCTTT. Its translation: CASSLPNRGEAFF.

This clone was counted between two and nine times. The J gene is TRBJ1-5, the V gene TRBV6-9, with 7 bases that match TRBD1. The CDR3 length is 15 residues. J lost 2 bases, V lost 6 bases, and 7 bases had no gene match. Germline V CDR1 and CDR2: MNHGY, SVAAGI. The CDR3 loop is CASRLDRAGNQPQHF. As DNA, the CDR3 is TGTGCCAGCAGGCTAGACAGGGCTGGCAATCAGCCCCAGCATTTT.

This clone qualifies as medium-sized. The chain links TRBV5-8 to TRBJ2-7; D not resolved. V was trimmed by 0 bases and J by 1 base, leaving 14 bases between them. This CDR3 comprises 16 residues. CDR1 and CDR2 from the germline V gene are SGHTS and YDEGEE. Here the CDR3 reads CASSLDAETRSYEQYF. In DNA form, the CDR3 reads TGTGCCAGCAGCTTGGACGCGGAAACACGGTCCTACGAGCAGTACTTC.

This clone was counted a single time. CDR3 nucleotide sequence: TGTGCCTGGAACGGGGGTTCCTACAATGAGCAGTTCTTC. Residues: CAWNGGSYNEQFF. V and J are TRBV30 and TRBJ2-1; D might be TRBD2 (6 bases). Germline V gives CDR1 GTSNPN, CDR2 SVGIG (reference sequence). The V end was cut by 4 bases, the J end by 1 base, with 8 bases between. This CDR3 has 13 residues. Full variable domain (outside the CDR3, taken from reference TRBV30 and TRBJ2-1): SQTIHQWPATLVQPVGSPLSLECTVEGTSNPNLYWYRQAAGRGLQLLFYSVGIGQISSEVPQNLSASRPQDRQFILSSKKLLLSDSGFYLCAWNGGSYNEQFFGPGTRLTVL.

The chain recombines TRBV29-1 with TRBJ2-6; D might be TRBD1 (7 bases). Trimming cost V 2 bases and J 0 bases, with 8 bases left between them. Germline V gene lookup returns CDR1 SQVTM and CDR2 ANQGSEA. The length of the CDR3 is 15 residues. This chain's CDR3 is CSVEQGGSGANVLTF. As DNA, the CDR3 is TGCAGCGTTGAACAGGGGGGCTCTGGGGCCAACGTCCTGACTTTC.

This chain joins TRBV4-3 and TRBJ1-4; D is unclear. This CDR3 comprises 18 residues. V was cut by 0 bases and J by 0 bases, with 14 bases left in between. Germline loops: CDR1 LGHNA, CDR2 YSLEER. The CDR3 reads CASSQDLGGSATNEKLFF. The DNA for the CDR3 is TGCGCCAGCAGCCAAGATTTAGGCGGATCGGCAACTAATGAAAAACTGTTTTTT.

The genes are TRBV6-5 and TRBJ1-1; a possible D gene is TRBD1 (5 bases). The germline gives CDR1 MNHEY, CDR2 SVGAGI. The CDR3 sequence is 12 residues long. V lost 5 bases to trimming and J lost 4 bases, with 8 bases between them. The DNA for the CDR3 is TGTGCCAGCAGTAGGGGAGGCACTGAAGCTTTCTTT. The encoded protein is CASSRGGTEAFF.

The V call is TRBV27, the J call TRBJ1-2; D not resolved. This CDR3 has 13 residues. The germline V and J ends were trimmed by 8 bases and 4 bases, with 14 bases remaining between them. The germline V gene has CDR1 MNHEY and CDR2 SMNVEV (reference sequence). The CDR3 protein is CASALGITYGYTF. DNA for the CDR3: TGTGCCAGCGCCCTCGGGATCACCTATGGCTACACCTTC.

The chain is built from TRBV28 and TRBJ2-3; D is ambiguous. V gave up 4 bases and J gave up 5 bases, with 10 bases separating them. Germline-derived CDR1 and CDR2 are MDHEN and SYDVKM. The CDR3 runs to 13 residues. The chain's CDR3 is CASSSGLRDTQYF. CDR3 in DNA: TGTGCCAGCAGTTCCGGGTTGAGAGATACGCAGTATTTT.

The chain joins TRBV11-2 to TRBJ2-7; the match to TRBD2 covers 7 bases. Germline V gene lookup returns CDR1 SGHAT and CDR2 FQNNGV. This CDR3 is built from 16 residues. Trimming removed 3 bases from V and 1 base from J; junction bases left unmatched: 9. The CDR3, as DNA: TGTGCCAGCAGCTTGCCCTTAGCGGGCCAATCCTACGAGCAGTACTTC. It is translated as CASSLPLAGQSYEQYF.

The gene calls are TRBV27 and TRBJ2-2; 7 nucleotides agree with TRBD1. CDR1 is MNHEY, CDR2 SMNVEV, per germline (reference sequence). CDR3 length equals 13 residues. The ends lost 4 bases at V and 6 bases at J; junction bases unmatched: 2. Here the CDR3 reads CASSSQGAGELFF. The CDR3 nucleotides are TGTGCCAGCAGTTCCCAGGGGGCCGGGGAGCTGTTTTTT.

The rearrangement uses TRBV7-9 and TRBJ2-7, with D perhaps TRBD2 (6 bases). Germline loops: CDR1 SEHNR, CDR2 FQNEAQ (reference sequence). The V gene lost 5 bases and the J gene lost 1 base, with 24 bases spanning the gap. The CDR3 runs 18 residues. Here the CDR3 reads CASSGDSSETAGSYEQYF. CDR3 in DNA: TGTGCCAGCAGCGGGGACTCTTCTGAGACTGCCGGATCCTACGAGCAGTACTTC.